Below are 30 T cell receptor beta chains sequenced from a single sample in a study of CD8 T cells in Susac syndrome. Random hexamers were used to reverse transcribe roughly 0.45 to 1 ug of RNA. TCRdb fed the immunoSEQ multiplex PCR reads into MiXCR, producing one record per CDR3 protein. The sample carries approximately 130,000 distinct CDR3 sequences, roughly 89% recorded once. The sample comprised CD8+ T cells from PBMCs. These receptors were obtained from a human donor with multiple sclerosis.

This chain connects TRBV4-2 to TRBJ2-2; D possibly corresponds to TRBD2 (5 bases). CDR3 length equals 15 residues. The germline V and J ends were trimmed by 4 bases and 3 bases, with 12 bases remaining between them. Germline CDR1 reads LGHNA; CDR2 reads YNFKEQ. The CDR3, as DNA: TGTGCCAGCAGCCCCTTCGGGGAGTACACCGGGGAGCTGTTTTTT. It encodes CASSPFGEYTGELFF.

The chain combines TRBV4-1 with TRBJ1-5; 10 nucleotides line up with TRBD1. The CDR3 is 15 amino acids. CDR1 MGHRA and CDR2 YSYEKL come from the germline V gene. V shed 2 bases, J shed 7 bases, and the junction held 5 bases outside the gene matches. DNA for the CDR3: TGCGCCAGCAGCCAATCCGGGACAGGGGCCCAGCCCCAGCATTTT. It codes for CASSQSGTGAQPQHF.

This chain connects TRBV30 to TRBJ1-1; D unclear. The germline V and J ends were trimmed by 7 bases and 1 base, with 10 bases remaining between them. Germline CDR1 GTSNPN, CDR2 SVGIG (reference sequence). The CDR3 is 12 amino acids. The CDR3 here is CASASGNTEAFF. The CDR3 DNA is TGTGCCTCGGCATCTGGGAACACTGAAGCTTTCTTT.

This rearrangement joins TRBV7-7 to TRBJ2-1; 14 positions match TRBD2. V gave up 5 bases and J gave up 4 bases; unmatched junction bases: 10. Germline V gene lookup returns CDR1 SSHAT and CDR2 FNYEAQ (reference sequence). The CDR3 runs 18 residues. The CDR3 spells CASSIGLAGGTVYNEQFF. The CDR3 region has the DNA TGTGCCAGCAGCATTGGACTAGCGGGAGGAACGGTATACAATGAGCAGTTCTTC.

The V call is TRBV3-1, the J call TRBJ2-1, with D tentatively TRBD2 (6 bases). The CDR3 runs to 14 residues. Looked up from germline, CDR1 is LGHDT and CDR2 is YNNKEL (reference sequence). V lost 6 bases and J 6 bases, leaving 15 bases between the germline ends. The CDR3 region is CASRAGGESNEQFF. For the CDR3, the DNA is TGTGCCAGCAGAGCAGGAGGGGAAAGCAATGAGCAGTTCTTC.

The chain is built from TRBV10-3 and TRBJ2-1; D gene ambiguous. V dropped 9 bases and J dropped 6 bases, with 9 bases sitting between them. Germline assignment: CDR1 ENHRY and CDR2 SYGVKD. The CDR3 totals 11 residues. CDR3 region: CAILESNEQFF. Written as DNA, the CDR3 is TGTGCCATACTGGAATCCAATGAGCAGTTCTTC.

The chain has TRBV12-3 or TRBV12-4 and TRBJ1-1, with unresolved D. V was pared by 3 bases and J by 4 bases, with 6 bases between. The CDR3 has 12 residues. The CDR3 bases are TGTGCCAGCAGTTTGATCGGCACTGAAGCTTTCTTT. This sequence encodes CASSLIGTEAFF.

The chain is built from TRBV6-1 and TRBJ1-2, with TRBD1 as a possible D gene (5 bases). Germline V gene data show CDR1 as MNHNS and CDR2 as SASEGT. V gave up 8 bases and J gave up 4 bases, with 11 bases separating them. CDR3 length: 12 amino acids. The CDR3: CASWDGRYGYTF. In DNA form, the CDR3 reads TGTGCCAGCTGGGACGGACGCTATGGCTACACCTTC.

The chain has TRBV15 and TRBJ1-5; D gene uncertain. In germline, CDR1 is LNHNV, CDR2 YYDKDF (reference sequence). V lost 0 bases and J lost 5, with 17 bases in between. The CDR3 runs to 17 residues. CDR3 nucleotide sequence: TGTGCCACCAGCAGAGATTTTCCTAACGGAGAGGATCAGCCCCAGCATTTT. It yields the protein CATSRDFPNGEDQPQHF.

The J gene is TRBJ2-1, the V gene TRBV24-1, with D uncertain. V was trimmed by 3 bases and J by 7 bases, leaving 9 bases between them. Germline V gene data show CDR1 as KGHDR and CDR2 as SFDVKD. The CDR3 length is 13 residues. CDR3 in DNA: TGTGCCACCAGTGATACCCCTTGGAATGAGCAGTTCTTC. Its protein is CATSDTPWNEQFF.

The chain is built from TRBV6-6 and TRBJ2-7; possibly TRBD1 or TRBD2 for D (5 bases each). Germline CDR1 MNHNY, CDR2 SVGAGI (reference sequence). Trimming left V 10 bases short and J 3 bases short, with 16 bases between. This CDR3 is 13 amino acids long. The CDR3 spells CATGGRGIYEQYF. DNA of the CDR3: TGTGCCACTGGGGGTCGAGGCATCTACGAGCAGTACTTC.

The chain combines TRBV12-3 or TRBV12-4 with TRBJ1-4; D is unresolved. Between the trimmed V and J ends, which lost 6 bases and 3 bases, there was a span of 14 bases. The CDR3 length is 15 residues. CDR3 in amino acids: CASRPDMSANEKLFF. For the CDR3, the DNA is TGTGCCAGCAGGCCAGATATGTCAGCTAATGAAAAACTGTTTTTT.

This rearrangement joins TRBV7-9 to TRBJ2-5; no reliable D call. The V gene lost 4 bases and the J gene lost 2 bases, with 11 bases spanning the gap. There are 14 residues in the CDR3. Germline loops: CDR1 SEHNR, CDR2 FQNEAQ (reference sequence). This chain's CDR3 is CASSSERRQETQYF. CDR3 nucleotide sequence: TGTGCCAGCAGCTCAGAAAGGAGACAAGAGACCCAGTACTTC.

The V and J genes are TRBV12-5 and TRBJ2-7, with D hard to call. Trimming took 1 base from V and 3 from J, leaving 1 base between them. Germline values: CDR1 LGHNT, CDR2 FRNRAP. CDR3 length: 11 residues. CDR3 residues: CASGLGYEQYF. CDR3 nucleotide sequence: TGTGCTAGTGGTTTGGGCTACGAGCAGTACTTC.

The chain uses TRBV24-1 and TRBJ2-3; the D gene is possibly TRBD1 (5 bases). V gave up 0 bases and J gave up 4 bases, with 10 bases separating them. The germline V gene encodes CDR1 KGHDR and CDR2 SFDVKD. The CDR3 sequence is 15 residues long. CDR3 sequence (DNA): TGTGCCACCAGTGATTTGCAGGGCCGAGCAGATACGCAGTATTTT. Amino acids: CATSDLQGRADTQYF.

V usage is TRBV30 and J usage is TRBJ2-1; 8 bases are shared with TRBD2. CDR1 and CDR2 (germline): GTSNPN, SVGIG (reference sequence). The CDR3 runs to 13 residues. The V segment lost 3 bases and the J segment 5 bases; nucleotides outside the gene matches: 3. The CDR3 nucleotides read TGTGCCTGGAGCCGGGAGGGACACAATGAGCAGTTCTTC. It encodes CAWSREGHNEQFF.

The chain carries TRBV29-1 and TRBJ1-1; D uncertain. V lost 4 bases, J lost 0 bases, and 9 bases lay in between. The CDR3 has 13 amino acids. The germline gives CDR1 SQVTM, CDR2 ANQGSEA. CDR3 coding DNA: TGCAGCGTTGGTTTACACGTGAACACTGAAGCTTTCTTT. Translated: CSVGLHVNTEAFF.

For this clonotype: An end of the junction does not agree with germline; a read error may underlie this. This chain links TRBV6-1 with TRBJ2-2; a weak D match, TRBD1 (5 bases). CDR1 is MNHNS, CDR2 SASEGT, per germline. The CDR3 has 14 amino acids. CDR3 region: CASTPGANTRELFF. CDR3 DNA sequence: TGTGCCAGCACCCCTGGGGCGAACACCCGGGAGCTGTTTTTT.

The chain is built from TRBV19 and TRBJ1-5, with D tentatively TRBD1 (6 bases). The CDR3 sequence is 14 residues long. Deletions cut 9 bases from V and 0 bases from J, with 12 bases between. CDR1 is LNHDA and CDR2 is SQIVND in the germline V gene (reference sequence). CDR3 in amino acids: CASRDIYSNQPQHF. In nucleotides, the CDR3 is TGTGCCAGCCGGGACATTTATAGCAATCAGCCCCAGCATTTT.

J is TRBJ2-7 and V is TRBV3-1; D is ambiguous. The CDR3 totals 13 residues. Looked up from germline, CDR1 is LGHDT and CDR2 is YNNKEL (reference sequence). V lost 3 bases and J lost 3, with 9 bases in between. The CDR3 sequence is CASSQAPLYEQYF. The CDR3 DNA is TGTGCCAGCAGCCAGGCCCCCCTCTACGAGCAGTACTTC.

The chain carries TRBV30 and TRBJ1-1; possible D gene TRBD1, 5 bases. The CDR3 extends over 13 amino acids. The V gene lost 3 bases and the J gene lost 4 bases, with 12 bases spanning the gap. From germline, CDR1 is GTSNPN and CDR2 SVGIG (reference sequence). The CDR3 DNA reads as TGTGCCTGGAGCCACGGGGACTCCACTGAAGCTTTCTTT. Residues: CAWSHGDSTEAFF.

The chain links TRBV7-9 to TRBJ2-7, with 7 nucleotides matching TRBD2. The germline V gene has CDR1 SEHNR and CDR2 FQNEAQ (reference sequence). The CDR3 consists of 14 residues. The trim removed 11 bases at V and 5 bases at J, leaving 15 bases unmatched. CDR3 region: CAVHPWRERNEQYF. CDR3 sequence (DNA): TGTGCCGTACACCCCTGGCGGGAGAGGAACGAGCAGTACTTC.

J is TRBJ2-6 and V is TRBV19, with TRBD1 as a possible D gene (5 bases). Trimming stripped 2 bases from V and 10 bases from J, with 15 bases between. There are 15 residues in the CDR3. From germline, CDR1 is LNHDA and CDR2 SQIVND (reference sequence). CDR3 region: CASSIFAGQANVLTF. The CDR3 nucleotides read TGTGCCAGTAGTATATTCGCAGGGCAAGCGAACGTCCTGACTTTC.

CDR3 amino acids: CASTPGGAVTEAFF. Here the CDR3 DNA reads TGTGCCAGCACTCCGGGAGGGGCGGTCACTGAAGCTTTCTTT. This rearrangement joins TRBV6-5 to TRBJ1-1; TRBD1 might be the D (5 bases). Trimming cost V 7 bases and J 4 bases, with 16 bases left between them. Germline lookup yields CDR1 MNHEY and CDR2 SVGAGI. This CDR3 is built from 14 residues.

This chain connects TRBV13 to TRBJ2-6, with D perhaps matching TRBD1 or TRBD2 (5 bases each). The V and J ends lost 8 bases and 1 base respectively, with 18 bases between them. CDR1 PRHDT and CDR2 FYEKMQ come from the germline V gene (reference sequence). The CDR3 consists of 17 residues. The CDR3 protein is CASGEQGKTSGANVLTF. The DNA for the CDR3 is TGTGCCAGCGGGGAGCAGGGAAAAACGTCTGGGGCCAACGTCCTGACTTTC.

The V gene is TRBV27, the J gene TRBJ1-5, with TRBD1 matching 8 bases. Germline CDR1 reads MNHEY; CDR2 reads SMNVEV (reference sequence). After removal of 6 bases from V and 2 bases from J, the junction contained 3 bases not matched to a gene. The CDR3 covers 14 residues. This chain's CDR3 is CASRLTGGNQPQHF. The CDR3 region has the DNA TGTGCCAGCAGACTGACAGGGGGCAATCAGCCCCAGCATTTT.

The CDR3 reads CASSLERTQYF. DNA of the CDR3: TGTGCCAGCAGCTTAGAGCGTACGCAGTATTTT. The chain has TRBV7-9 and TRBJ2-3; D gene unclear. Trimming took off 1 base at V and 8 bases at J, with 4 bases between the two ends. CDR1 is SEHNR, CDR2 FQNEAQ, per germline (reference sequence). The CDR3 runs to 11 residues.

The rearrangement joins TRBV7-9 to TRBJ2-7; D remains unclear. Germline assignment: CDR1 SEHNR and CDR2 FQNEAQ (reference sequence). The CDR3 is 14 residues long. Trimming pared 5 bases from V and 0 bases from J, leaving 11 bases between. Here the CDR3 DNA reads TGTGCCAGCAGCCCCCAGCGTCGCTCCTACGAGCAGTACTTC. Amino acids: CASSPQRRSYEQYF. The full variable domain, its missing parts supplied by reference TRBV7-9 and TRBJ2-7, is DTGVSQNPRHKITKRGQNVTFRCDPISEHNRLYWYRQTLGQGPEFLTYFQNEAQLEKSRLLSDRFSAERPKGSFSTLEIQRTEQGDSAMYLCASSPQRRSYEQYFGPGTRLTVT.

The chain combines TRBV12-3 or TRBV12-4 with TRBJ1-1; D unresolved. This CDR3 comprises 12 residues. Trimming left V 3 bases short and J 7 bases short, with 9 bases between. The CDR3 nucleotides read TGTGCCAGCAGTTTTGGACTCAGTGAAGCTTTCTTT. This gives the protein CASSFGLSEAFF.

The J gene is TRBJ1-2, the V gene TRBV11-2; no firm D call. This CDR3 is 15 amino acids long. The germline gives CDR1 SGHAT, CDR2 FQNNGV. Trimming shortened V by 4 bases and J by 0 bases, and 12 bases separated the two germline ends. The CDR3 DNA reads TGTGCCAGCAGCTACGGACCGACGGCTAACTATGGCTACACCTTC. This translates into CASSYGPTANYGYTF.